This T cell receptor (beta chain) was sequenced in a study of blood T cell repertoires in COVID-19. Turning to the study itself: Collection of acute and convalescent COVID-19 samples took place in the United States, Italy and Spain. Sample material is recorded as cDNA or gDNA derived from T cells, B-cell-depleted T cells, or PBMCs.

Clones were sequenced by immunoSEQ multiplex PCR, and TCRdb holds only the in-frame ones, with some missing. Among 200,000 to 300,000 clones, 75% to 90% were seen once, and the ten largest hold less than 4%. Study members were between roughly 18 and 89 years old and lived in 20 to 25 US regions. Donors were grouped by their self-reported clinical history. The CDR3 is 17 residues long. Per the germline V gene, CDR1 is SGHDT and CDR2 is YYEEEE. Trimming at V came to 0 bases and at J to 6 bases, leaving 6 bases not matched to a gene. The chain uses TRBV5-6 and TRBJ2-4; 13 nucleotides match TRBD2. Sequenced input: PBMCs or T cells enriched from blood (not recorded which). The receptor's source is a middle-aged woman with acute COVID-19. The CDR3 region is CASSLGLAGGGGNIQYF. The CDR3 DNA sequence: TGTGCCAGCAGCTTGGGACTAGCGGGAGGAGGTGGAAACATTCAGTACTTC.